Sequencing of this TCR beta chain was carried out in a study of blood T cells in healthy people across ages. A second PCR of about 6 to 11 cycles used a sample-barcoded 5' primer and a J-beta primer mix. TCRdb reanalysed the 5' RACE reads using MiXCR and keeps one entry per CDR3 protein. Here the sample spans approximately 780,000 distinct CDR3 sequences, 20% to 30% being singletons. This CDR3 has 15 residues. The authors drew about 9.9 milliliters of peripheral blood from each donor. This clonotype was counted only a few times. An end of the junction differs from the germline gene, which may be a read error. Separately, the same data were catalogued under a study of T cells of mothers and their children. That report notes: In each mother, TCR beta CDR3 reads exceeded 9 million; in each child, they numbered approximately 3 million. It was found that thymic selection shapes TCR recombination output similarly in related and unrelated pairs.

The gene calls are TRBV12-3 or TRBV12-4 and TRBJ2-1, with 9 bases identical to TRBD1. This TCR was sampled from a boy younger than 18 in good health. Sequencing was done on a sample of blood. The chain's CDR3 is CASSLRGQGSGERYF. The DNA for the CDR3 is TGTGCCAGCAGTTTAAGGGGACAGGGTTCGGGCGAGCGGTACTTC.